This TCR beta chain came from a study of T cell changes during pregnancy in multiple sclerosis. Measured with immunoSEQ multiplex PCR; TCRdb has only the in-frame clones, and not every one. In the table there are more than 100,000 clones, roughly nine tenths of which are singletons. V was pared by 0 bases and J by 6 bases, with 6 bases between. Germline-derived CDR1 and CDR2 are SGHRS and YFSETQ. CDR3 length: 13 amino acids. The sample consisted of peripheral blood, taken after pregnancy. This sequence was found in a female donor with multiple sclerosis, enrolled in a pregnancy study. V and J are TRBV5-1 and TRBJ2-2; D perhaps matches TRBD2 (6 bases). The CDR3 reads CASSLVAAGELFF. The CDR3 nucleotides are TGCGCCAGCAGCTTGGTAGCGGCCGGGGAGCTGTTTTTT.